The sequence of this TCR beta chain was determined in a study of T cell repertoires in cytomegalovirus infection. The germline CDR1 and CDR2 sequences are MNHNY and SVGAGI (reference sequence). Trimming removed 2 bases from V and 0 bases from J, with 10 bases in between. The CDR3 contains 15 residues. The table lists this clonotype with many counts. TCRdb re-derived calls from the reads in MiXCR, one entry per CDR3 protein. Of about 300,000 distinct CDR3 sequences in the sample, 8% to 10% were seen once. The rearrangement links TRBV6-6 to TRBJ1-1; no firm D call. The origin of this receptor is a human donor in good health (CMV status not recorded). Some clones in this sample may be carry-over from other donors' samples. The sequenced sample was PBMCs. The CDR3 DNA follows: TGTGCCAGCAGTTACATTGGGCGGTTGAACACTGAAGCTTTCTTT. It specifies CASSYIGRLNTEAFF.